These T cell receptor beta chains were read from a single sample in a study of blood T cell repertoires in COVID-19. Produced via immunoSEQ multiplex PCR; TCRdb's table is partial and in-frame only. The table shows 170,000 or so clones, with about 88% occurring only once. The sample comprised peripheral blood. The receptors come from a man in his sixties with COVID-19, enrolled during active disease. The conserved cysteine and the conserved F or W are not part of the CDR3 here.

j_gene: TRBJ2-7; v_gene: TRBV3-1/TRBV3-2; CDR3aa: ASSPRGQGYEQY
j_gene: TRBJ2-2; v_gene: TRBV19; CDR3aa: ASSIGTGSTGELF
j_gene: TRBJ2-1; v_gene: TRBV19; CDR3aa: ASSPRGLNEQF
j_gene: TRBJ2-7; v_gene: TRBV12-3/TRBV12-4; CDR3aa: ASSLDRSYEQY
j_gene: TRBJ2-7; v_gene: TRBV5-1; CDR3aa: ASSPGQGRYEQY
j_gene: TRBJ1-2; v_gene: TRBV19; CDR3aa: ASSSGTGKGYT
j_gene: TRBJ2-7; v_gene: TRBV9; CDR3aa: ASSGDPTGKNEQY
j_gene: TRBJ2-1; v_gene: TRBV7-2; CDR3aa: ASSLALAGGRF
j_gene: TRBJ1-5; v_gene: TRBV30; CDR3aa: AWAKGGGQPQH
j_gene: TRBJ1-1; v_gene: TRBV30; CDR3aa: AWSVQGNTEAF
j_gene: TRBJ1-3; v_gene: TRBV19; CDR3aa: ASNRQGGNTIY
j_gene: TRBJ1-5; v_gene: TRBV5-6; CDR3aa: ASSSKRRTGGDQPQH
j_gene: TRBJ1-1; v_gene: TRBV3-1/TRBV3-2; CDR3aa: ASSRETGARGTEAF
j_gene: TRBJ2-2; v_gene: TRBV27; CDR3aa: ASSYRLGVGELF
j_gene: TRBJ2-7; v_gene: TRBV6-5; CDR3aa: ASTTSRGLKYEQY
j_gene: TRBJ2-2; v_gene: TRBV15; CDR3aa: ATSRPGQGPMNTGELF
j_gene: TRBJ2-1; v_gene: TRBV4-2; CDR3aa: ASSQDGATITYNEQF
j_gene: TRBJ1-2; v_gene: TRBV11-3; CDR3aa: ASSLGPGGQGASYGYT
j_gene: TRBJ1-4; v_gene: TRBV6-2/TRBV6-3; CDR3aa: ASSYSGQGKEKLF
j_gene: TRBJ1-2; v_gene: TRBV27; CDR3aa: ASRLAAPGGNKDGYT
j_gene: TRBJ2-7; v_gene: TRBV7-3; CDR3aa: ASSLIGADRDYEQY
j_gene: TRBJ1-3; v_gene: TRBV2; CDR3aa: ASRTGSPSGNTIY
j_gene: TRBJ1-3; v_gene: TRBV7-9; CDR3aa: ASSPRQGRSSGNTIY
j_gene: TRBJ1-1; v_gene: TRBV30; CDR3aa: ACRVWDTEAF
j_gene: TRBJ1-2; v_gene: TRBV3-1/TRBV3-2; CDR3aa: ASSQYPAGYGYT
j_gene: TRBJ1-2; v_gene: TRBV6-6; CDR3aa: ASSFTGGVYGYT
j_gene: TRBJ2-3; v_gene: TRBV12-3/TRBV12-4; CDR3aa: ASSRTSTDTQY
j_gene: TRBJ1-3; v_gene: TRBV15; CDR3aa: ATSRERTGNSGNTIY
j_gene: TRBJ2-7; v_gene: TRBV6-5; CDR3aa: ASRTSGRTAEQY
j_gene: TRBJ2-1; v_gene: TRBV6-2/TRBV6-3; CDR3aa: ASSYDLSGMSYEQF
j_gene: TRBJ2-3; v_gene: TRBV29-1; CDR3aa: STHRQGRADTQY
j_gene: TRBJ2-7; v_gene: TRBV6-1; CDR3aa: ASSEPAGVPYEQY
j_gene: TRBJ2-7; v_gene: TRBV7-9; CDR3aa: ASSVGQIPYEQY
j_gene: TRBJ2-2; v_gene: TRBV5-1; CDR3aa: ASSLGQFANTGELF
j_gene: TRBJ1-5; v_gene: TRBV6-4; CDR3aa: ASSEQQGNQPQH
j_gene: TRBJ1-1; v_gene: TRBV6-5; CDR3aa: ASSYRQGPLNTEAF
j_gene: TRBJ2-7; v_gene: TRBV27; CDR3aa: ASSLEASYEQY
j_gene: TRBJ2-1; v_gene: TRBV4-2; CDR3aa: ASSHPGTSGFEQF
j_gene: TRBJ1-1; v_gene: TRBV4-3; CDR3aa: ASSPEHAGVEAF
j_gene: TRBJ1-1; v_gene: TRBV6-2/TRBV6-3; CDR3aa: ASSEGTVNTEAF
j_gene: TRBJ2-7; v_gene: TRBV7-2; CDR3aa: ASSVLAGSQYD
j_gene: TRBJ2-1; v_gene: TRBV2; CDR3aa: ASSRERGSYNEQF
j_gene: TRBJ2-7; v_gene: TRBV6-5; CDR3aa: ASSYKLAGGGEQY
j_gene: TRBJ2-7; v_gene: TRBV7-9; CDR3aa: ASSFSYEQY
j_gene: TRBJ2-1; v_gene: TRBV9; CDR3aa: ASSPGLAGGPAEQF
j_gene: TRBJ2-7; v_gene: TRBV30; CDR3aa: AWRQSGSRYEQY
j_gene: TRBJ1-1; v_gene: TRBV7-9; CDR3aa: ASSLVSTEAF
j_gene: TRBJ1-2; v_gene: TRBV14; CDR3aa: ASSQDLIALGGYT
j_gene: TRBJ2-5; v_gene: TRBV9; CDR3aa: ASSASTGLETQY
j_gene: TRBJ1-5; v_gene: TRBV6-5; CDR3aa: AIRGGSNQPQH
j_gene: TRBJ1-2; v_gene: TRBV7-9; CDR3aa: ASSPDYGYT
j_gene: TRBJ2-3; v_gene: TRBV5-8; CDR3aa: ASAGRASSDTQY
j_gene: TRBJ2-5; v_gene: TRBV5-1; CDR3aa: ASSLDTEKGAQY
j_gene: TRBJ1-4; v_gene: TRBV19; CDR3aa: ASSPQGPTNEKLF
j_gene: TRBJ1-1; v_gene: TRBV28; CDR3aa: ASSLSGTGMMNTEAF
j_gene: TRBJ2-2; v_gene: TRBV3-1/TRBV3-2; CDR3aa: ASSQIRLAGVVGELF